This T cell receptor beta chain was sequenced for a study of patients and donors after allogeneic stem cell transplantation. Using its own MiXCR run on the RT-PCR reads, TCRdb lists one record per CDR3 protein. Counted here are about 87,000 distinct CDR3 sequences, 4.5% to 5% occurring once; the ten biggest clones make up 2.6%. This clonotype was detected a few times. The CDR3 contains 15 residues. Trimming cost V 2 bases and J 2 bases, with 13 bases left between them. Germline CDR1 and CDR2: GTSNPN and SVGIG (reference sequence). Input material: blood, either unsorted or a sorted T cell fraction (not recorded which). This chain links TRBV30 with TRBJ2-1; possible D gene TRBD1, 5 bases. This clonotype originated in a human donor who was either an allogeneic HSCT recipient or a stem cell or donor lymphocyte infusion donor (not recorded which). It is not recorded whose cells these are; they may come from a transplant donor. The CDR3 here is CAWSPGPGPYNEQFF. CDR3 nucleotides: TGTGCCTGGAGTCCAGGGCCGGGTCCCTACAATGAGCAGTTCTTC.